These T cell receptor beta chains were read from a single sample in a study of human T cells and chemical hapten exposure. TCRdb recomputed calls from the RACE reads with MiXCR, one row per CDR3 protein. The sample lists tens of thousands of distinct CDR3 sequences; around 11% were seen once. The sequencing used whole blood, collected in connection with sensitization to the hapten diphenylcyclopropenone (DPC). The receptors were sampled from a woman aged 60-75 years with alopecia areata. Some clones in this sample may be carry-over from other donors' samples. CDR3s include the opening cysteine and the closing phenylalanine or tryptophan. Fields, in order: D gene, clone size, J gene, V gene, CDR3 DNA, CDR3 protein. D genes are given only for firm matches. The size entry is marked missing in some rows and otherwise reads once, few, many or a size class.

.,.,TRBJ2-7,TRBV29-1,TGCAGCGTCGCCGTACTCTACGAGCAGTACTTC,CSVAVLYEQYF
TRBD1,.,TRBJ1-1,TRBV9,TGTGCCAGCAGCCCAGGGACAGAGAACACTGAAGCTTTCTTT,CASSPGTENTEAFF
TRBD1,few,TRBJ2-5,TRBV19,TGTGCCAGTATTCCGACAGGGGAAGAGACCCAGTACTTC,CASIPTGEETQYF
.,few,TRBJ1-6,TRBV20-1,TGCAGTGCTAGGATTGACCCGTCCTATAATTCACCCCTCCACTTT,CSARIDPSYNSPLHF
.,many,TRBJ2-2,TRBV5-5,TGTGCCAGCAGCCAAACACGAACCGCCAACACCGGGGAGCTGTTTTTT,CASSQTRTANTGELFF
.,.,TRBJ1-6,TRBV25-1,TGTGCCCACCAATACCGGGACATAAATTCACCCCTCCACTTT,CAHQYRDINSPLHF
.,.,TRBJ1-6,TRBV12-3/TRBV12-4,TGTGCCAGCAGTGGGGGGGAAACTGGTAATTCACCCCTCCACTTT,CASSGGETGNSPLHF
.,many,TRBJ1-2,TRBV6-2/TRBV6-3,TGTGCCAGCAGTTACTCCGCCGGGCTTGGCTACACCTTC,CASSYSAGLGYTF
.,many,TRBJ2-1,TRBV12-5,TGTGCTAGTGGTTTGGACCGCCTTCACCATAGTAGGAGCTCCTACAATGAGCAGTTCTTC,CASGLDRLHHSRSSYNEQFF
TRBD1,.,TRBJ2-1,TRBV15,TGTGCCACCAGCAGAGATAGCACTAACTCAGGGGGTGAGCAGTTCTTC,CATSRDSTNSGGEQFF
TRBD1,many,TRBJ2-1,TRBV9,TGTGCCAGCAGCACCGGGACAGGGGGCTGGAATGAGCAGTTCTTC,CASSTGTGGWNEQFF
.,.,TRBJ2-7,TRBV3-1,TGTGCCAGCAGCCCACATCCTCTCGAGCAGTACTTC,CASSPHPLEQYF
.,many,TRBJ2-2,TRBV27,TGTGCCAGCAGTTTATATGGTCTTCTGAACACCGGGGAGCTGTTTTTT,CASSLYGLLNTGELFF
.,few,TRBJ2-4,TRBV12-3/TRBV12-4,TGTGCCAGCAGTTTAGCGAGGTTGGATAAAAACATTCAGTACTTC,CASSLARLDKNIQYF
TRBD1,.,TRBJ1-1,TRBV18,TGTGCCAGCTCACTTCGACAGGGAGACACTGAAGCTTTCTTT,CASSLRQGDTEAFF
.,.,TRBJ2-7,TRBV20-1,TGCAGTGCTACCATCCTCTTAGGGTCCACAGATTCCTACGAGCAGTACTTC,CSATILLGSTDSYEQYF
.,.,TRBJ2-3,TRBV2,TGTGCCAGCAGTGACGGCAACCTGAATACGCAGTATTTT,CASSDGNLNTQYF
TRBD1,few,TRBJ1-5,TRBV20-1,TGCAGTGCCCAAGCAGGGGGCTCGCGCAATCAGCCCCAGCATTTT,CSAQAGGSRNQPQHF
.,many,TRBJ2-5,TRBV10-3,TGTGCCATCAGTGAGGGGGGAACCCCAGAGACCCAGTACTTC,CAISEGGTPETQYF
.,.,TRBJ1-4,TRBV9,TGTGCCAGCAGCGAGGGGGTTAAATCTAATGAAAAACTGTTTTTT,CASSEGVKSNEKLFF
.,.,TRBJ2-3,TRBV16,TGTGCCAGCAGCCTACGGACAGCTTATCTAGATACGCAGTATTTT,CASSLRTAYLDTQYF
.,many,TRBJ2-7,TRBV20-1,TGCAGTGCTTCCGGGACGGCAATCTACGAGCAGTACTTC,CSASGTAIYEQYF
.,.,TRBJ1-1,TRBV3-1,TGTGCCAGCAGCCAGGCTCACAGCGGGACTTTCTTT,CASSQAHSGTFF
.,few,TRBJ2-1,TRBV19,TGTGCCAGTAGTATCCCCTCTGGGTCGAGCTCCTACAATGAGCAGTTCTTC,CASSIPSGSSSYNEQFF
.,few,TRBJ2-3,TRBV7-6,TGTGCCAGCAGCCCTGGACACCACATCGCCACAGATACGCAGTATTTT,CASSPGHHIATDTQYF
TRBD2,.,TRBJ2-1,TRBV7-2,TGTGCCAGCAGGAAAAGCGGGGAATCCTACAATGAGCAGTTCTTC,CASRKSGESYNEQFF
.,few,TRBJ2-7,TRBV30,TGTGCCCAAAGGTACCGAAACGGCTACGAGCAGTACTTC,CAQRYRNGYEQYF
.,many,TRBJ2-2,TRBV11-2,TGTGCCAGCAGCCCGCGGGAAGCGAACACCGGGGAGCTGTTTTTT,CASSPREANTGELFF
TRBD2,many,TRBJ2-7,TRBV2,TGTGCCAGCAGTGAAATCCAGGGAGGGGCAGAGCAGTACTTC,CASSEIQGGAEQYF
.,.,TRBJ1-1,TRBV9,TGTGCCAGCAGCGTAGGATTTGTCAGCACTGAAGCTTTCTTT,CASSVGFVSTEAFF
.,many,TRBJ1-6,TRBV7-9,TGTGCCAGCAGCTCGACAGGAAGCGAGAATTCACCCCTCCACTTT,CASSSTGSENSPLHF
.,many,TRBJ1-3,TRBV12-3/TRBV12-4,TGTGCCAGCAGCATAGGCCAGCACACCATATATTTT,CASSIGQHTIYF
TRBD2,.,TRBJ2-7,TRBV7-9,TGTGCCAGCAGCTCGACTAGCGGGGAGGCCGAGCAGTACTTC,CASSSTSGEAEQYF
.,many,TRBJ1-6,TRBV20-1,TGCAGTGCGCCAGGGTTACCCCTGGATTTGGATTCACCCCTCCACTTT,CSAPGLPLDLDSPLHF
TRBD2,.,TRBJ2-2,TRBV7-2,TGTGCCAGCAGCACCCCTAGCGGGGGACTGTTCACCGGGGAGCTGTTTTTT,CASSTPSGGLFTGELFF
.,.,TRBJ1-1,TRBV9,TGTGCCAGCAGTCCTCGTTACATTCTGAGGGCGAGCTTT,CASSPRYILRASF
.,many,TRBJ2-5,TRBV6-5,TGTGCCAGCAGTTACGGCACCAGGGGCTCGGAGACCCAGTACTTC,CASSYGTRGSETQYF
TRBD1,.,TRBJ2-1,TRBV2,TGTGCCAGCCTTAAGGACAGGGAGTACAATGAGCAGTTCTTC,CASLKDREYNEQFF
.,many,TRBJ1-6,TRBV2,TGTGCCAGCAGGGGGACTTCGGGTGGCTCACCCCTCCACTTT,CASRGTSGGSPLHF
.,.,TRBJ2-3,TRBV30,TGTGCCTGGGGTGACACCGGGACGCCTCTACATACGCAGTATTTT,CAWGDTGTPLHTQYF
.,few,TRBJ1-2,TRBV4-1,TGCGCCAGCAGCCAAGACTCCTATGGCTACACCTTC,CASSQDSYGYTF